The 11 T cell receptor beta chains below come from one sample, sequenced in a study of radiotherapy plus CTLA-4 blockade in lung cancer. Clones were sequenced by immunoSEQ multiplex PCR, and TCRdb holds only the in-frame ones, with some missing. The sample lists 50,000 to 75,000 clones; 60% to 85% were seen once. The sample in question was peripheral blood, obtained from a patient treated with radiotherapy plus ipilimumab. These receptors came from a human donor with non-small cell lung cancer who had a complete response to radiotherapy plus ipilimumab.

This clone has just one count. The gene calls are TRBV6-5 and TRBJ2-7; TRBD2 agrees at 11 bases. V dropped 6 bases and J dropped 4; count of bases not matched to a gene: 8. Germline V lookup: CDR1 MNHEY, CDR2 SVGAGI. The CDR3 runs 15 residues. CDR3 sequence reads: CASRKGLAGGYEQYV. CDR3 nucleotide sequence: TGTGCCAGCAGGAAGGGCCTAGCGGGAGGTTACGAGCAGTACGTC.

The chain combines TRBV6-1 with TRBJ2-7, with D perhaps matching TRBD2 (5 bases). The CDR3 runs to 13 residues. Germline assignment: CDR1 MNHNS and CDR2 SASEGT. Trimming stripped 7 bases from V and 1 base from J, with 11 bases between. CDR3 residues: CASTRTESYEQYV. CDR3 sequence (DNA): TGTGCCAGCACTCGGACTGAGTCCTACGAGCAGTACGTC.

This chain joins TRBV9 and TRBJ2-5, with D possibly being TRBD1 (6 bases). The V gene lost 4 bases and the J gene lost 1 base, with 11 bases spanning the gap. CDR1 and CDR2 (germline): SGDLS, YYNGEE. The CDR3 sequence is 14 residues long. The DNA of the CDR3 is TGTGCCAGCAGCCGGACAGTTTTCCAAGAGACCCAGTACTTC. Protein: CASSRTVFQETQYF.

This rearrangement joins TRBV9 to TRBJ2-2; D gene ambiguous. The germline V and J ends were trimmed by 0 bases and 4 bases, with 7 bases remaining between them. Germline V gene sequence: CDR1 SGDLS, CDR2 YYNGEE. This CDR3 region has 14 residues. The CDR3 here is CASSVGFSTGELFF. For the CDR3, the DNA is TGTGCCAGCAGCGTAGGTTTCAGCACCGGGGAGCTGTTTTTT.

The chain employs TRBV7-2 and TRBJ2-7; D call uncertain. The CDR3 is made up of 14 amino acids. Looked up from germline, CDR1 is SGHTA and CDR2 is FQGNSA. Trimming took off 3 bases at V and 0 bases at J, with 9 bases between the two ends. CDR3 DNA: TGTGCCAGCAGCTTCCAGAGTAACTCCTACGAGCAGTACTTC. Amino acids: CASSFQSNSYEQYF.

The chain employs TRBV5-1 and TRBJ1-1; D might be TRBD1 (5 bases). This CDR3 contains 16 residues. CDR1 is SGHRS and CDR2 is YFSETQ in the germline V gene. V gave up 5 bases and J gave up 0 bases, with 17 bases separating them. The CDR3 loop is CASSHGDGRLNTEAFF. Here the CDR3 DNA reads TGCGCCAGCAGTCATGGGGACGGCAGGCTGAACACTGAAGCTTTCTTT.

The chain recombines TRBV11-3 with TRBJ2-1; no clear D. Germline lookup yields CDR1 SGHNT and CDR2 YENEEA. This CDR3 comprises 15 residues. V was cut by 0 bases and J by 3 bases, with 9 bases left in between. The chain's CDR3 is CASSLEFTNYNEQFF. As DNA, the CDR3 is TGTGCCAGCAGCTTAGAATTTACTAACTACAATGAGCAGTTCTTC.

V is TRBV6-1 and J is TRBJ1-5; D gene ambiguous. Trimming shortened V by 5 bases and J by 9 bases, and 2 bases separated the two germline ends. The CDR3 totals 9 residues. Germline CDR1 and CDR2: MNHNS and SASEGT. CDR3: CASSPPQHF. In DNA, the CDR3 is TGTGCCAGCAGTCCGCCCCAGCATTTT.

The chain combines TRBV4-1 with TRBJ1-2; the D gene is possibly TRBD1 (6 bases). The V and J ends lost 0 bases and 6 bases respectively, with 8 bases between them. The CDR3 covers 13 residues. Germline CDR1 is MGHRA and CDR2 is YSYEKL. Here the CDR3 DNA reads TGCGCCAGCAGCCAAGAACAGGGCGATGGCTACACCTTC. This sequence encodes CASSQEQGDGYTF.

The rearrangement uses TRBV4-1 and TRBJ2-1, with D perhaps matching TRBD1 (6 bases). The germline V gene encodes CDR1 MGHRA and CDR2 YSYEKL. The V end was cut by 0 bases, the J end by 4 bases, with 13 bases between. The CDR3 contains 16 residues. The DNA of the CDR3 is TGCGCCAGCAGCCAAGATTGGACGGGGACATACAATGAGCAGTTCTTC. Translating gives CASSQDWTGTYNEQFF.

The chain joins TRBV6-5 to TRBJ2-7; D may be TRBD1 or TRBD2 (5 bases each). The length of the CDR3 is 13 residues. Germline-derived CDR1 and CDR2 are MNHEY and SVGAGI. V was clipped by 3 bases and J by 6 bases, with 12 bases between them. CDR3 protein: CASSYRGAAEQYF. In DNA, the CDR3 is TGTGCCAGCAGTTATAGGGGAGCGGCCGAGCAGTACTTC.